This T cell receptor (beta chain) appears in the sequencing data of a study of early T cells in non-severe SARS-CoV-2 infection. Study summary: Sequenced bulk RNA came from whole blood that was unsorted, and chains were unpaired. General study findings and limits: Matching with VDJdb favored anti-spike CD8 responses (missing private and CD4 specificities).

Separate cDNA molecules each had unique molecular identifiers attached to them. TCRdb reprocessed the 5' RACE reads with MiXCR, giving one entry per CDR3 protein. Of roughly 76,000 distinct CDR3 sequences listed, roughly an eighth were seen once; the top ten hold approximately 3.9%. This clonotype occurred a few times. Its antigen is unidentified. The germline V gene encodes CDR1 GTSNPN and CDR2 SVGIG (reference sequence). Trimming stripped 2 bases from V and 4 bases from J, with 17 bases between. The length of the CDR3 is 16 residues. The sequence was collected from an adult who was a healthcare worker with PCR-confirmed SARS-CoV-2 infection or an uninfected control (not recorded which). The gene calls are TRBV30 and TRBJ2-2; D perhaps matches TRBD1 (6 bases). Sample: whole blood. CDR3 loop: CAWSPWHRAGTGELFF. CDR3 nucleotides: TGTGCCTGGAGTCCTTGGCACAGGGCGGGCACCGGGGAGCTGTTTTTT.